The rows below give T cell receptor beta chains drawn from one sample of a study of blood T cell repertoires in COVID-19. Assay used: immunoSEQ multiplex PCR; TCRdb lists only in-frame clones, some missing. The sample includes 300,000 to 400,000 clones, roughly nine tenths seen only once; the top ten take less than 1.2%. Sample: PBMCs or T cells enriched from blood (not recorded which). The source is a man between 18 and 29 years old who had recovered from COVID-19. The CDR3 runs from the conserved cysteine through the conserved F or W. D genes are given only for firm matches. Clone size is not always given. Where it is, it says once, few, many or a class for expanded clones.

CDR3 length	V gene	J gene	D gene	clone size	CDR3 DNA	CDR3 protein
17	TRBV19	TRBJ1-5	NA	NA	TGTGCCAGTAGTATAGAGTGGCAGGGGTCGGGCAATCAGCCCCAGCATTTT	CASSIEWQGSGNQPQHF
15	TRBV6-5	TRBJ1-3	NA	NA	TGTGCCAGCAGGTTTGATCTCAGCTCTGGAAACACCATATATTTT	CASRFDLSSGNTIYF
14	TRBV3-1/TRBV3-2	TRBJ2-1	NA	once	TGTGCCAGCAGACACAGGGGAGGCAACAATGAGCAGTTCTTC	CASRHRGGNNEQFF
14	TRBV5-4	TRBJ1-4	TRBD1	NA	TGTGCCAGCAGAAGACAGGGGGCGGGCGAAAAACTGTTTTTT	CASRRQGAGEKLFF
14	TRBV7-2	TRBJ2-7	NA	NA	TGTGCCAGCAGCCCTGACAGTTTCAGGTACGAGCAGTACTTC	CASSPDSFRYEQYF
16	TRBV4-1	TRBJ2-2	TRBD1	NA	TGCGCCAGCAGCCGTGGGGACAGAGTATATGCCGGGGAGCTGTTTTTT	CASSRGDRVYAGELFF
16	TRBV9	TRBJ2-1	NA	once	TGTGCCAGCAGCGTAGATAACAGGGACGGGTACAATGAGCAGTTCTTC	CASSVDNRDGYNEQFF
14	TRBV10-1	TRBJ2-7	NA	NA	TGCGCCAGCAGTTGGCCTAGTAGTGCCTACGAGCAGTACTTC	CASSWPSSAYEQYF
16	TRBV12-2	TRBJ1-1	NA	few	TGTGCAAGTCGCCGAGACCCTTCCGGGGTAAACACTGAAGCTTTCTTT	CASRRDPSGVNTEAFF
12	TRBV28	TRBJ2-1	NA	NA	TGTGCCAGCAGTAGGACAGTGAATGAGCAGTTCTTC	CASSRTVNEQFF
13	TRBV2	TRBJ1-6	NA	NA	TGTGCCAGCAGGGGGGAGGAAGGGTCACCCCTCCACTTT	CASRGEEGSPLHF
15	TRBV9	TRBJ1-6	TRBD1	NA	TGTGCCAGCAGCCTTAGGGACAGTCCCAATTCACCCCTCCACTTT	CASSLRDSPNSPLHF
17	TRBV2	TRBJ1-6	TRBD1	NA	TGTGCCAGCAGCGAACCCGGCGGGACAGCCCCTGCTTCACCCCTCCACTTT	CASSEPGGTAPASPLHF
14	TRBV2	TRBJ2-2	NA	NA	TGTGCCAGCAGTGTCAGGGGCGGGACCGGGGAGCTGTTTTTT	CASSVRGGTGELFF
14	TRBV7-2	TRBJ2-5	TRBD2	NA	TGTGCCAGCAGCCCAAGGACTAGCGGAGAGACCCAGTACTTC	CASSPRTSGETQYF
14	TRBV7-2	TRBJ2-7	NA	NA	TGTGCCAGCAGCTCTGTCGGACAGTCCTACGAGCAGTACTTC	CASSSVGQSYEQYF
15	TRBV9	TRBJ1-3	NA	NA	TGTGCCAGCAGCGTAGATCAGGGGCCAGAAAACACCATATATTTT	CASSVDQGPENTIYF
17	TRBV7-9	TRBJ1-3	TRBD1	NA	TGTGCCAGCAGCTTAGCGCGGGACAGGGGAAAGGGAAACACCATATATTTT	CASSLARDRGKGNTIYF
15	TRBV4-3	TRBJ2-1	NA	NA	TGCGCCAGCAGCCAAGAATCGGGGATCCACAATGAGCAGTTCTTC	CASSQESGIHNEQFF
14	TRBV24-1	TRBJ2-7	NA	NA	TGTGCCACCAGTGACCGCGACAAAACCTACGAGCAGTACTTC	CATSDRDKTYEQYF
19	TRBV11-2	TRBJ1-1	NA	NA	TGTGCCAGCAGCCGCCGGGAGCGTTTTACCGAGTTAGGGTCCCTCCCAGCTTTCTTT	CASSRRERFTELGSLPAFF
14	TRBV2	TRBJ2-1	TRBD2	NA	TGTGCCAGCAACCCCGGGGTAGCGGGAGGTGAGCAGTTCTTC	CASNPGVAGGEQFF
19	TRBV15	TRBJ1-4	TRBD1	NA	TGTGCCACCAGCAGAGTGGAGGACAGGGGCAGGTTACGGAGGGAAAAACTGTTTTTT	CATSRVEDRGRLRREKLFF
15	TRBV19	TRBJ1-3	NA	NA	TGTGCCACCAACGGGGGGGATACGGCTGGAAACACCATATATTTT	CATNGGDTAGNTIYF
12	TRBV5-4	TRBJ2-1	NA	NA	TGTGCCAGCAGCTTGGCGAGCAATGAGCAGTTCTTC	CASSLASNEQFF
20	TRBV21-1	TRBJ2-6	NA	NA	TGTGCCAGCAGCAACATTTCGGACAGGGGGGAAGTCTCTGGGGCCAACGTCCTGACTTTC	CASSNISDRGEVSGANVLTF
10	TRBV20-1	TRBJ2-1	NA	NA	TGCAGCGGGGGCTACAATGAGCAGTTCTTC	CSGGYNEQFF
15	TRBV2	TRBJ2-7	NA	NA	TGTGCCAGCGCTGGCCTAACTAGTAGGCGCGACGAGCAGTACTTC	CASAGLTSRRDEQYF
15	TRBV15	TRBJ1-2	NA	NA	TGTGCCACCAGCCCTCAGGAGGGTTGGGACTATGGCTACACCTTC	CATSPQEGWDYGYTF
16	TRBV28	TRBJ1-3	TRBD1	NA	TGTGCCAGCAGTCCCCAGGGGGGAGGTTTCGGAAACACCATATATTTT	CASSPQGGGFGNTIYF
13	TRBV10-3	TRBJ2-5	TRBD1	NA	TGTGCCATCAGTCGACAGGGGACGGAGACCCAGTACTTC	CAISRQGTETQYF
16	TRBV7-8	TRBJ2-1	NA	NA	TGTGCCAGCAGCTTAGCAGTCCCGAGCTCCTACAATGAGCAGTTCTTC	CASSLAVPSSYNEQFF
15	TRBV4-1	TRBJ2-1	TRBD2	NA	TGCGCCAGCAGCCCATCTAGCGGGGGGTACAATGAGCAGTTCTTC	CASSPSSGGYNEQFF
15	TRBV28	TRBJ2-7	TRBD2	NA	TGTGCCAGCAGTTTAAGACTAGCGGGGGCCCGAGAGCAGTACTTC	CASSLRLAGAREQYF
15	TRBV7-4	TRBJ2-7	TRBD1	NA	TGTGCCAGCAGCCCGGGGACAGAGCCAACCTACGAGCAGTACTTC	CASSPGTEPTYEQYF
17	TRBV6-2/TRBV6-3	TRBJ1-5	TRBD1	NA	TGTGCCAGCAGCCCACTAGGACAGGGGGCTTACAATCAGCCCCAGCATTTT	CASSPLGQGAYNQPQHF
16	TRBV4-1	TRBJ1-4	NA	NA	TGCGCCAGCAGCCAATCACGGGGGCAGGGGCGCGGGGGACTGTTTTTT	CASSQSRGQGRGGLFF
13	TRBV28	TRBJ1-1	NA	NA	TGTGCCAGCACCGTCGCGGGGAACACTGAAGCTTTCTTT	CASTVAGNTEAFF
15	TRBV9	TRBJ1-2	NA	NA	TGTGCCAGCAGCGTAGGGGCAGGGGCTAACTATGGCTACACCTTC	CASSVGAGANYGYTF
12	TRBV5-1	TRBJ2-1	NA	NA	TGCGCCAGCAGCCCAGGTGATGGTGAGCAGTTCTTC	CASSPGDGEQFF
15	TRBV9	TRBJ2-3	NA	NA	TGTGCCAGCAGCGTAGCGACTAGAGAACGAGATACGCAGTATTTT	CASSVATRERDTQYF
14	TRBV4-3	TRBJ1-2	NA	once	TGCGCCAGCAGCCCGCAAGGGGTACACTATGGCTACACCTTC	CASSPQGVHYGYTF
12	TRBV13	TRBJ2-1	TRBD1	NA	TGTGCCAGCAGAGACAGGGCGAATGAGCAGTTCTTC	CASRDRANEQFF
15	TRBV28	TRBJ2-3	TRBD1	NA	TGTGCCAGCAGTTACCCGGACAGGGTGGCAGATACGCAGTATTTT	CASSYPDRVADTQYF
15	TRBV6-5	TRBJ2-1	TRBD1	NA	TGTGCCAGCAGTTACCTACAGGGGCGTAGCTATGAGCAGTTCTTC	CASSYLQGRSYEQFF
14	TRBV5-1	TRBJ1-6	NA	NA	TGCGCCAGTGCCCGGGACACTGACAATTCACCCCTCCACTTT	CASARDTDNSPLHF
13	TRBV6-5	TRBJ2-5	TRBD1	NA	TGTGCCAGCAGTTACGGGACAGTCCAGACCCAGTACTTC	CASSYGTVQTQYF
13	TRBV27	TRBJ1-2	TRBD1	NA	TGTGCCAGCAAGGACAGGGAACATTATGGCTACACCTTC	CASKDREHYGYTF
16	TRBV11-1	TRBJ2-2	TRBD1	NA	TGTGCCAGCAGCTCCCAGGGGACAGGGAACACCGGGGAGCTGTTTTTT	CASSSQGTGNTGELFF
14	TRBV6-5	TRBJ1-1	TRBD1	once	TGTGCCAGCAAGCAGGGGGCAGGGTGGACTGAAGCTTTCTTT	CASKQGAGWTEAFF
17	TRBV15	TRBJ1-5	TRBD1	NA	TGTGCCACCAGCGAGGTTAGGGGACAGGGGGTTAATCAGCCCCAGCATTTT	CATSEVRGQGVNQPQHF
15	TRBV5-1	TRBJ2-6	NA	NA	TGCGCCAGCAGCTTGGTGGGGGCAGGGGCCAACGTCCTGACTTTC	CASSLVGAGANVLTF
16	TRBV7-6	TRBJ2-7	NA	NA	TGTGCCAGCAGCTTAACCCTGGGGGCCGGGGAGTACGAGCAGTACTTC	CASSLTLGAGEYEQYF
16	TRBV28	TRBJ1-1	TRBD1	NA	TGTGCCAGCATAAGGGACAGGGGGCTTCTGAACACTGAAGCTTTCTTT	CASIRDRGLLNTEAFF